This T cell receptor (beta chain) appears in the sequencing data of a study of CD8 T cells in Susac syndrome. Trimming took 5 bases from V and 4 from J; bases not matched to a gene: 7. Germline CDR1 MNHEY, CDR2 SMNVEV (reference sequence). CDR3 length: 14 residues. Reverse transcription used roughly 0.5 to 1 ug RNA and random hexamers. TCRdb re-called the immunoSEQ multiplex PCR reads with MiXCR, one entry per CDR3 protein. The sample lists fewer than 90,000 distinct CDR3 sequences; 94% were seen once. The source material was CD8+ T cells from PBMCs. This TCR was recovered from a human donor with Susac syndrome. The chain couples TRBV27 to TRBJ2-7, with 8 positions matching TRBD2. The CDR3, as DNA: TGTGCCAGCAGTCCCCTTGCGGGAGGTTACGAGCAGTACTTC. Translated, it gives CASSPLAGGYEQYF.